This T cell receptor beta chain was profiled in a study of technical replicates of blood from a handful of donors. The length of the CDR3 is 16 residues. V was shortened by 3 bases and J by 0 bases, with 11 bases between the two germline ends. CDR1 and CDR2 (germline): LNHDA, SQIVND (reference sequence). This table comes from immunoSEQ multiplex PCR, and its TCRdb copy is limited to in-frame clones, with some not included. The table has tens of thousands of clones, about 94% seen once; the top ten hold approximately 0.25%. Sample: T cells isolated from PBMCs. This chain connects TRBV19 to TRBJ2-2; D is possibly TRBD1 (5 bases). The sequence came from a human donor in good health. The CDR3 nucleotides are TGTGCCAGTAGTATGGGGCTCGGAGCGAACACCGGGGAGCTGTTTTTT. It codes for CASSMGLGANTGELFF. The whole variable domain, filled in from reference TRBV19 and TRBJ2-2, reads DGGITQSPKYLFRKEGQNVTLSCEQNLNHDAMYWYRQDPGQGLRLIYYSQIVNDFQKGDIAEGYSVSREKKESFPLTVTSAQKNPTAFYLCASSMGLGANTGELFFGEGSRLTVL.